The 14 T cell receptor beta chains reported below all come from one sample, sequenced in a study of chemoradiotherapy in HPV16-positive cancers. Generated by immunoSEQ multiplex PCR, the TCRdb table keeps only in-frame clones and is missing some. The sample has just under 40,000 clones; more than 75% are singletons. Here the sequenced sample was blood, taken from a patient who underwent chemoradiotherapy. The receptors shown here come from a human donor with HPV-associated anogenital cancer.

The CDR3 loop reads CASSVVQGGAGELFF. The CDR3, as DNA: TGTGCCAGCAGCGTAGTACAGGGGGGGGCCGGGGAGCTGTTTTTT. V and J are TRBV7-2 and TRBJ2-2, with D possibly being TRBD1 (8 bases). The CDR3 consists of 15 residues. Germline lookup yields CDR1 SGHTA and CDR2 FQGNSA. V was shortened by 5 bases and J by 6 bases, with 16 bases between the two germline ends.

This clone was seen only a few times. The V call is TRBV30, the J call TRBJ1-5; D is undetermined. This CDR3 is built from 13 residues. V lost 0 bases to trimming and J lost 2 bases, with 5 bases between them. CDR1 is GTSNPN and CDR2 is SVGIG in the germline V gene (reference sequence). The CDR3, as DNA: TGTGCCTGGAGTGTAGTGGGCAATCAGCCCCAGCATTTT. Translated: CAWSVVGNQPQHF.

The J gene is TRBJ2-7, the V gene TRBV30, with a tentative D call TRBD1 (5 bases). The CDR3 runs to 14 residues. Germline CDR1 reads GTSNPN; CDR2 reads SVGIG (reference sequence). Trimming cost V 2 bases and J 2 bases, with 13 bases left between them. CDR3 DNA sequence: TGTGCCTGGAGTATGAGACAGCTCCCCTACGAGCAGTACTTC. As protein: CAWSMRQLPYEQYF.

This CDR3 is CASSDGRVNYGYTF. As DNA, the CDR3 is TGTGCCAGCAGTGACGGCAGGGTTAACTATGGCTACACCTTC. This chain uses TRBV2 with TRBJ1-2; D perhaps matches TRBD1 (5 bases). Deletions cut 3 bases from V and 1 base from J, with 9 bases between. This CDR3 spans 14 amino acids. Germline CDR1 is SNHLY and CDR2 is FYNNEI.

The chain couples TRBV7-6 to TRBJ1-2, with 10 bases matching TRBD1. Trimming took 1 base from V and 6 from J; bases not matched to a gene: 8. CDR3 size: 16 residues. Looked up from germline, CDR1 is SGHVS and CDR2 is FNYEAQ. In nucleotides, the CDR3 is TGTGCCAGCAGCTTAGGACAGACAGGGGGCCAAGATGGCTACACCTTC. Its translation is CASSLGQTGGQDGYTF. Filled out from reference TRBV7-6 and TRBJ1-2, the complete variable domain reads GAGVSQSPRYKVTKRGQDVALRCDPISGHVSLYWYRQALGQGPEFLTYFNYEAQQDKSGLPNDRFSAERPEGSISTLTIQRTEQRDSAMYRCASSLGQTGGQDGYTFGSGTRLTVV.

This clone was detected once. The CDR3: CASSAPGQGYEQYF. The CDR3 nucleotides are TGCGCCAGCAGTGCGCCGGGACAGGGCTACGAGCAGTACTTC. The chain uses TRBV10-1 and TRBJ2-7; 9 nucleotides align to TRBD1. Germline V gene lookup returns CDR1 WNHNN and CDR2 SYGVQD (reference sequence). Losses at the gene ends were 4 bases for V and 3 bases for J; bases not matched to a gene: 4. The CDR3 extends over 14 amino acids.

V is TRBV18 and J is TRBJ2-2; D is undetermined. The CDR3 extends over 14 amino acids. V was cut by 0 bases and J by 6 bases, with 8 bases left in between. CDR1 KGHSH and CDR2 LQKENI come from the germline V gene. The CDR3 DNA sequence: TGTGCCAGCTCACCACCGGGATCGGCCGGGGAGCTGTTTTTT. Translating gives CASSPPGSAGELFF.

The rearrangement joins TRBV15 to TRBJ2-5; D is undetermined. The V gene's germline CDR1 is LNHNV and CDR2 YYDKDF (reference sequence). V was clipped by 0 bases and J by 4 bases, with 21 bases between them. The CDR3 runs 18 residues. The CDR3 DNA is TGTGCCACCAGCAGAGATCCCTCCACGGGTGTCCCAAGAGAGACCCAGTACTTC. It codes for CATSRDPSTGVPRETQYF.

For the CDR3, the DNA is TGTGCCAGCAGCTTACGGACAGGCTTTTATGGCTACACCTTC. Translated: CASSLRTGFYGYTF. The chain joins TRBV11-1 to TRBJ1-2, with 7 bases lining up with TRBD1. Trimming took 2 bases from V and 5 from J; bases not matched to a gene: 5. Per the germline V gene, CDR1 is SGHAT and CDR2 is FQDESV (reference sequence). This CDR3 spans 14 amino acids.

The chain has TRBV4-3 and TRBJ2-5; TRBD2 might be the D (6 bases). This CDR3 spans 13 amino acids. The V and J ends lost 4 bases and 3 bases respectively, with 9 bases between them. Germline CDR1 and CDR2: LGHNA and YSLEER. Here the CDR3 reads CASSLWREETQYF. The CDR3 DNA is TGCGCCAGCAGCCTGTGGAGGGAAGAGACCCAGTACTTC.

The rearrangement joins TRBV7-3 to TRBJ1-1, with 7 nucleotides matching TRBD1. Losses at the gene ends were 2 bases for V and 1 base for J; bases not matched to a gene: 1. The CDR3 is 14 amino acids. Germline V gene lookup returns CDR1 SGHTA and CDR2 FQGTGA. Here the CDR3 DNA reads TGTGCCAGCAGCTTAGGACAGGCGAACACTGAAGCTTTCTTT. Its translation: CASSLGQANTEAFF.

This clone showed up just a few times. A junction end diverges from the germline sequence, so it may reflect a read error. This rearrangement joins TRBV30 to TRBJ2-5, with D possibly TRBD2 on 5 matching bases. This CDR3 comprises 11 residues. The V gene's germline CDR1 is GTSNPN and CDR2 SVGIG (reference sequence). In DNA, the CDR3 is TGCGGCGGAGGCAACCAAGAGACCCAGTACTTC. It specifies CGGGNQETQYF.

The V call is TRBV4-2, the J call TRBJ1-1; D perhaps matches TRBD1 (6 bases). The V gene's germline CDR1 is LGHNA and CDR2 YNFKEQ. Trimming took off 0 bases at V and 4 bases at J, with 21 bases between the two ends. The length of the CDR3 is 18 residues. Here the CDR3 DNA reads TGTGCCAGCAGCCAAGATTTTGGTGGGCAGGGGTTCTCCACTGAAGCTTTCTTT. Its protein product is CASSQDFGGQGFSTEAFF.

V gene TRBV11-1 combines with J gene TRBJ2-3, with 10 bases fitting TRBD1. Germline assignment: CDR1 SGHAT and CDR2 FQDESV (reference sequence). The CDR3 extends over 15 amino acids. V lost 5 bases, J lost 2 bases, and 4 bases stayed unmatched. Here the CDR3 reads CASSADRGHTDTQYF. In DNA form, the CDR3 reads TGTGCCAGCAGCGCTGACAGGGGGCACACAGATACGCAGTATTTT.